This T cell receptor (beta chain) was profiled in a study of T cell changes during pregnancy in multiple sclerosis. The V gene's germline CDR1 is SGHAT and CDR2 FQNNGV. V lost 1 base to trimming and J lost 3 bases, with 12 bases between them. The CDR3 loop spans 15 amino acids. Generated by immunoSEQ multiplex PCR, the TCRdb table keeps only in-frame clones and is missing some. The profile covers tens of thousands of clones, with approximately 90% appearing a single time and roughly 5% taken by the ten largest. The chain uses TRBV11-2 and TRBJ1-2, with TRBD1 as a possible D gene (5 bases). The sample was CD8+ T cells from peripheral blood mononuclear cells, taken before pregnancy. This receptor was obtained from a female donor with multiple sclerosis, enrolled in a pregnancy study. The CDR3: CASSLVGAYDYGYTF. The CDR3 DNA sequence: TGTGCCAGCAGCTTAGTAGGGGCTTATGACTATGGCTACACCTTC.